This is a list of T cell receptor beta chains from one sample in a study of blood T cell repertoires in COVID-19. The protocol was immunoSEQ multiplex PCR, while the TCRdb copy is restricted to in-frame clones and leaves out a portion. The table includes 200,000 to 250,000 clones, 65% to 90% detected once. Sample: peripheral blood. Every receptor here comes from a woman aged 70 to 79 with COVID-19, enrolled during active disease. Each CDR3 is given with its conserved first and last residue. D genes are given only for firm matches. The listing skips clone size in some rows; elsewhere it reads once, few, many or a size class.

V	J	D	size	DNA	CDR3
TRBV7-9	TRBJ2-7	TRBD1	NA	TGTGCCAGCAGTTTGATGGGACAGCTTATGGAGCAGTACTTC	CASSLMGQLMEQYF
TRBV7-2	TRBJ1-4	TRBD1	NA	TGTGCCAGCAGCCGGGACAGGACTAATGAAAAACTGTTTTTT	CASSRDRTNEKLFF
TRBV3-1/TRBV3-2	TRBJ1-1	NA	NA	TGTGCCAGCAGCCAGACTCGGCCGCGTAAGAACACTGAAGCTTTCTTT	CASSQTRPRKNTEAFF
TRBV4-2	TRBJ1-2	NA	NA	TGTGCCAGCAGTTATAACGAGGGGGCTAACTATGGCTACACCTTC	CASSYNEGANYGYTF
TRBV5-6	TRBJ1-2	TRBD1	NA	TGTGCCAGCAGCCCCGGGACAGGGGGGTCGTTCTTCTATGGCTACACCTTC	CASSPGTGGSFFYGYTF
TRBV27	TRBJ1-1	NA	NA	TGTGCCAGCAGTTCCCATAGGAACACTGAAGCTTTCTTT	CASSSHRNTEAFF
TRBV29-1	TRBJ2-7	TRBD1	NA	TGCAGCGTTGAAGCTGCCTGGACAGGGACCTACGAGCAGTACTTC	CSVEAAWTGTYEQYF
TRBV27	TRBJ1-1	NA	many	TGTGCCAGCAGTTTAGGCAGGGTGAACACTGAAGCTTTCTTT	CASSLGRVNTEAFF
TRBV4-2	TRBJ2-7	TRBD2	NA	TGTGCCAGCAGCCAAGAAGTCGAGCGGGGGCGTGGAGAGCAGTACTTC	CASSQEVERGRGEQYF
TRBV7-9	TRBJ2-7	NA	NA	TGTGCCAGCAGCACAGGGGGGGTCAACGAGCAGTACTTC	CASSTGGVNEQYF
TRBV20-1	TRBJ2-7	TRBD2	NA	TGCAGTGCTAGTTCGAGCGGGGGGCGGGAGGAGCAGTACTTC	CSASSSGGREEQYF
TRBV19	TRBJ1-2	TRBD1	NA	TGTGCCAGTAGTATGGGACAGGGGGCGCTTATCAACTATGGCTACACCTTC	CASSMGQGALINYGYTF
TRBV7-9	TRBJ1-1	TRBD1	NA	TGTGCCAGCAGCTTAGTTCCGGGACAGGGGGCTTGGCGAACTGAAGCTTTCTTT	CASSLVPGQGAWRTEAFF
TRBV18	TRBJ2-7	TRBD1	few	TGTGCCAGCTCAGACCGGGACAGGGTACGGCGCGAGCAGTACTTC	CASSDRDRVRREQYF
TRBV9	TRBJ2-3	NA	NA	TGTGCCAGCAGCCTAGCCGGGGGTGCGGATACGCAGTATTTT	CASSLAGGADTQYF
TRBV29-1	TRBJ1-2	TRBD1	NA	TGCAGCGTTTCTGGCGGACAGGGCGACTATGGCTACACCTTC	CSVSGGQGDYGYTF
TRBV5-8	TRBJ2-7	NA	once	NA	CASSSRLAGVLRAREQYF
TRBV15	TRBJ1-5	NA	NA	TGTGCCACCAGCAGGGGCTTGGGCGGCAATCAGCCCCAGCATTTT	CATSRGLGGNQPQHF
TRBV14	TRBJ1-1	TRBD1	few	TGTGCCAGCGGGGGTGACAGGGGAGGAAGTGAAGCTTTCTTT	CASGGDRGGSEAFF
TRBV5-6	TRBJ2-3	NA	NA	TGTGCCAGCAGCTTGGGGGGCTTCTCTAGCACAGATACGCAGTATTTT	CASSLGGFSSTDTQYF
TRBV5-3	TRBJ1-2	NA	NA	TGTGCCAGAAGCTGGAAGGAGGCAGGGGCCACCCAGCCACCTCCTAACTATGGCTACACCTTC	CARSWKEAGATQPPPNYGYTF
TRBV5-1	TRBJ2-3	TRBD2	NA	TGCGCCAGCAGTGTGGGACTAGCGGGGACTAATACGCAGTATTTT	CASSVGLAGTNTQYF
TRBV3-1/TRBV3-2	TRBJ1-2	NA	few	TGTGCCAGCAGCCACCGCGGGACGGTTTACACCTTC	CASSHRGTVYTF
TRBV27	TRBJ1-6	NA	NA	TGTGCCAGCAGTTTATCTTCCCGTTCACCCCTCCACTTT	CASSLSSRSPLHF
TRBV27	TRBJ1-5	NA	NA	TGTGCCAGCAGTTTAAATAGCCGGGGAGATCAGCCCCAGCATTTT	CASSLNSRGDQPQHF
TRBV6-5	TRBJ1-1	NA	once	TGTGCCAGCAGGGCCTTCAGGCACTTGAACACTGAAGCTTTCTTT	CASRAFRHLNTEAFF
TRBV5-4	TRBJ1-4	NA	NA	TGTGCCAGCAGCGCCGGGGGACTTGAAAAACTGTTTTTT	CASSAGGLEKLFF
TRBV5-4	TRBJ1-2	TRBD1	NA	TGTGCCAGCAGCTTGGGAGACAGGGTTGTTGGCTACACCTTC	CASSLGDRVVGYTF
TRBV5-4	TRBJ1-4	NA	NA	TGTGCCAGCAGCTTGAACGGTGCAACTAATGAAAAACTGTTTTTT	CASSLNGATNEKLFF
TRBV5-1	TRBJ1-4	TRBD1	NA	TGCGCCAGCAGCTTGGAGCCAGGGGGAAATGAAAAACTGTTTTTT	CASSLEPGGNEKLFF
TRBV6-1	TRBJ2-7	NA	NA	TGTGCCAGCAGTGAGGTGGCAGGCCACCCAGAGCAGTACTTC	CASSEVAGHPEQYF
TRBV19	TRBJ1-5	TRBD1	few	TGTGCCAGTAGTTGGACAGGGATGAATCAGCCCCAGCATTTT	CASSWTGMNQPQHF
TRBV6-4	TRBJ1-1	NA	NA	TGTGCCTCAGGGCTTAGTCTGGACACTGAAGCTTTCTTT	CASGLSLDTEAFF
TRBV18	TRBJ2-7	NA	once	TGTGCCAGCTCGCCAGGAGAGGCCGAGCAGTACTTC	CASSPGEAEQYF
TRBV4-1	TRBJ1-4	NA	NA	TGCGCCAGCAGCCAAGAATTGAGAATTGAAAAACTGTTTTTT	CASSQELRIEKLFF
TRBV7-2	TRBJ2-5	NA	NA	TGTGCCAGCAGCTTAGGGTCAGGGTTGGAGACCCAGTACTTC	CASSLGSGLETQYF
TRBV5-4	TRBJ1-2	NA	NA	TGTGCCAGCAGCCAACGGACAGCGCTTTGGGGCTACACCTTC	CASSQRTALWGYTF
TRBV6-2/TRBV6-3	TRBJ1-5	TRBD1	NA	TGTGCCAGCAGCCAGCATCGGGACAGGGGTGCGAGCAATCAGCCCCAGCATTTT	CASSQHRDRGASNQPQHF
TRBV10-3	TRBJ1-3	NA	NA	TGTGCCATCAGTGAGTGGGCAGGGCAAAGCTCTGGAAACACCATATATTTT	CAISEWAGQSSGNTIYF
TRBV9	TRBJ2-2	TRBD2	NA	TGTGCCAGCGCCTCGGGAGGGATTGGGGAGCTGTTTTTT	CASASGGIGELFF
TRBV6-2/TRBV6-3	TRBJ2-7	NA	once	TGTGCCAGCAGCCGAACAGGGTACGAGCAGTACTTC	CASSRTGYEQYF
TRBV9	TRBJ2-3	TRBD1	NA	TGTGCCAGCAGCGGACAGGGGTATGTAAGCACAGATACGCAGTATTTT	CASSGQGYVSTDTQYF